The rows below give T cell receptor beta chains drawn from one sample of a study of CD8 T cells in Susac syndrome. MiXCR was run by TCRdb on the immunoSEQ multiplex PCR reads, yielding one entry per CDR3 protein. The sample comprises more than 130,000 distinct CDR3 sequences, approximately 93% of which are singletons, and approximately 0.25% rests with the top ten. Material for sequencing was CD8+ T cells from PBMCs. These TCRs come from a human donor in good health. Both conserved end residues are part of each CDR3. The order of the fields is J gene, clone size, V gene, D gene, CDR3 DNA, CDR3 protein. D genes are given only for firm matches. Size tells how often a clone was seen (once, few, many) or the class of an expanded clone, and some rows leave it out.

j_gene: TRBJ2-1; abundance: .; v_gene: TRBV9; d_gene: TRBD2; CDR3nt: TGTGCCAGCAGCGTAGCCCCGGGACTAGCGAATGAGCAGTTCTTC; CDR3aa: CASSVAPGLANEQFF
j_gene: TRBJ2-5; abundance: .; v_gene: TRBV7-6; d_gene: .; CDR3nt: TGTGCCAGCAGTTTAGGTTGGCCAGAGACCCAGTACTTC; CDR3aa: CASSLGWPETQYF
j_gene: TRBJ2-1; abundance: .; v_gene: TRBV27; d_gene: TRBD2; CDR3nt: TGTGCCAGCAGTTCCTCGTTTGGCGGGAGGGAAGACAATGAGCAGTTCTTC; CDR3aa: CASSSSFGGREDNEQFF
j_gene: TRBJ2-7; abundance: .; v_gene: TRBV27; d_gene: TRBD2; CDR3nt: TGTGCCAGCAGCCTAGCGGGAGCCTCCGAGCAGTACTTC; CDR3aa: CASSLAGASEQYF
j_gene: TRBJ2-3; abundance: .; v_gene: TRBV30; d_gene: .; CDR3nt: TGTGCCTGGAGTGTAGGGGAAGATACGCAGTATTTT; CDR3aa: CAWSVGEDTQYF
j_gene: TRBJ2-1; abundance: .; v_gene: TRBV6-2/TRBV6-3; d_gene: TRBD2; CDR3nt: TGTGCCAGCAGTTTTCGACTAGCGGGAGAGTATGAGCAGTTCTTC; CDR3aa: CASSFRLAGEYEQFF
j_gene: TRBJ2-1; abundance: .; v_gene: TRBV7-9; d_gene: TRBD2; CDR3nt: TGTGCCAGCAGCTTAGAAGGACTAGGATCCGGTGAGCAGTTCTTC; CDR3aa: CASSLEGLGSGEQFF
j_gene: TRBJ2-1; abundance: .; v_gene: TRBV5-1; d_gene: .; CDR3nt: TGCGCCAGCAGCTTCGGACTATCGTCCTACAATGAGCAGTTCTTC; CDR3aa: CASSFGLSSYNEQFF
j_gene: TRBJ1-2; abundance: once; v_gene: TRBV7-9; d_gene: .; CDR3nt: TGTGCCAGCAGCCCGACCCCATTAGACACCGGCTATGGCTACACCTTC; CDR3aa: CASSPTPLDTGYGYTF
j_gene: TRBJ2-3; abundance: .; v_gene: TRBV30; d_gene: .; CDR3nt: TGTGCCTGGACCTCGACTAGGAACACAGATACGCAGTATTTT; CDR3aa: CAWTSTRNTDTQYF
j_gene: TRBJ1-2; abundance: .; v_gene: TRBV9; d_gene: .; CDR3nt: TGTGCCAGCAGCGTTCCTGGGGGAATCAATGGCTACACCTTC; CDR3aa: CASSVPGGINGYTF
j_gene: TRBJ1-2; abundance: .; v_gene: TRBV9; d_gene: .; CDR3nt: TGTGCCAGCAGCGTAGGGAGGGTGGAGGGCTCCTATGGCTACACCTTC; CDR3aa: CASSVGRVEGSYGYTF
j_gene: TRBJ2-5; abundance: .; v_gene: TRBV14; d_gene: .; CDR3nt: TGTGCCAGCAGCCAAGATTTGGGCGAAGAGACCCAGTACTTC; CDR3aa: CASSQDLGEETQYF
j_gene: TRBJ2-7; abundance: .; v_gene: TRBV20-1; d_gene: .; CDR3nt: TGCAGTGCTAGAGATCAACTGTTCGCCTACGAGCAGTACTTC; CDR3aa: CSARDQLFAYEQYF
j_gene: TRBJ2-1; abundance: .; v_gene: TRBV4-1; d_gene: TRBD2; CDR3nt: TGCGCCAGCAGCTATAGAAGCGGGAGAGGCTACAATGAGCAGTTCTTC; CDR3aa: CASSYRSGRGYNEQFF
j_gene: TRBJ1-2; abundance: .; v_gene: TRBV30; d_gene: .; CDR3nt: TGTGCCTGGAGTGTCGGTCAGGGCGCCTACACCTTC; CDR3aa: CAWSVGQGAYTF
j_gene: TRBJ2-7; abundance: .; v_gene: TRBV3-1; d_gene: TRBD2; CDR3nt: TGTGCCAGCAGCTCGACTAGCGGGCCCTCCTACGAGCAGTACTTC; CDR3aa: CASSSTSGPSYEQYF
j_gene: TRBJ1-1; abundance: .; v_gene: TRBV15; d_gene: TRBD1; CDR3nt: TGTGCCACCAGCAGGGCGACAGGGGTATATACTGAAGCTTTCTTT; CDR3aa: CATSRATGVYTEAFF
j_gene: TRBJ2-3; abundance: .; v_gene: TRBV14; d_gene: .; CDR3nt: TGTGCCAGCAGCCAAAACACAGATACGCAGTATTTT; CDR3aa: CASSQNTDTQYF
j_gene: TRBJ1-1; abundance: once; v_gene: TRBV6-2/TRBV6-3; d_gene: TRBD1; CDR3nt: TGTGCCAGCAGCTCCCTGGGGACAGGCCTTAATGAAGCTTTCTTT; CDR3aa: CASSSLGTGLNEAFF
j_gene: TRBJ2-1; abundance: .; v_gene: TRBV29-1; d_gene: TRBD2; CDR3nt: TGCAGCGTTTCAAAGACTAGCGACTACAATGAGCAGTTCTTC; CDR3aa: CSVSKTSDYNEQFF
j_gene: TRBJ1-2; abundance: .; v_gene: TRBV28; d_gene: TRBD1; CDR3nt: TGTGCCAGCGGGGACAGGGGGAGGTATGGCTACACCTTC; CDR3aa: CASGDRGRYGYTF
j_gene: TRBJ2-1; abundance: once; v_gene: TRBV27; d_gene: TRBD2; CDR3nt: TGTGCCAGCAGTTCCCGCGTTAGCGGGAGGTTCCATGAGCAGTTCTTC; CDR3aa: CASSSRVSGRFHEQFF
j_gene: TRBJ2-3; abundance: .; v_gene: TRBV13; d_gene: TRBD2; CDR3nt: TGTGCCAGCGCCGACGGGGGGAGGACTAGCGGCACAGATACGCAGTATTTT; CDR3aa: CASADGGRTSGTDTQYF
j_gene: TRBJ2-1; abundance: .; v_gene: TRBV20-1; d_gene: TRBD1; CDR3nt: TGCAGTGCTCTCCCCAGGGGGTGGTTGGTTCATGAGCAGTTCTTC; CDR3aa: CSALPRGWLVHEQFF
j_gene: TRBJ2-1; abundance: .; v_gene: TRBV20-1; d_gene: TRBD2; CDR3nt: TGCAGTGCTACCGGACTAGCGAAAGAGCAGTTCTTC; CDR3aa: CSATGLAKEQFF
j_gene: TRBJ2-1; abundance: .; v_gene: TRBV29-1; d_gene: .; CDR3nt: TGCAGCGCGAGGGTTAATGAGCAGTTCTTC; CDR3aa: CSARVNEQFF
j_gene: TRBJ1-1; abundance: .; v_gene: TRBV7-2; d_gene: .; CDR3nt: TGTGCCAGCACCCTGGGGGCGACTGAAGCTTTCTTT; CDR3aa: CASTLGATEAFF
j_gene: TRBJ2-3; abundance: .; v_gene: TRBV7-9; d_gene: .; CDR3nt: TGTGCCAGCAGCTCGACGGCGTCGGGCCGCAACACAGATACGCAGTATTTT; CDR3aa: CASSSTASGRNTDTQYF
j_gene: TRBJ2-7; abundance: .; v_gene: TRBV7-9; d_gene: .; CDR3nt: TGTGCCAGCAGCAACCCCCGGAGTAGGGAGCAGTACTTC; CDR3aa: CASSNPRSREQYF
j_gene: TRBJ1-5; abundance: .; v_gene: TRBV12-3/TRBV12-4; d_gene: .; CDR3nt: TGTGCCAGCAGTTTCGGGCAGGGGCAACAGCCCCAGCATTTT; CDR3aa: CASSFGQGQQPQHF
j_gene: TRBJ1-5; abundance: .; v_gene: TRBV12-3/TRBV12-4; d_gene: .; CDR3nt: TGTGCCAGCAGTCCCCACCGGGCGGACAATCAGCCCCAGCATTTT; CDR3aa: CASSPHRADNQPQHF
j_gene: TRBJ1-1; abundance: once; v_gene: TRBV4-3; d_gene: .; CDR3nt: TGCGCCAGCAGCCACCTAACTTACACTGAAGCTTTCTTT; CDR3aa: CASSHLTYTEAFF
j_gene: TRBJ1-1; abundance: .; v_gene: TRBV20-1; d_gene: .; CDR3nt: TGCAGTGCTATCCTGGTTTTGAACACTGAAGCTTTCTTT; CDR3aa: CSAILVLNTEAFF
j_gene: TRBJ2-7; abundance: .; v_gene: TRBV20-1; d_gene: TRBD2; CDR3nt: TGCAGTGCTAGAGTTCTAGCGGCTGAAAACTACGAGCAGTACTTC; CDR3aa: CSARVLAAENYEQYF
j_gene: TRBJ2-1; abundance: .; v_gene: TRBV25-1; d_gene: .; CDR3nt: TGTGCCAGCACATACTACAATGAGCAGTTCTTC; CDR3aa: CASTYYNEQFF